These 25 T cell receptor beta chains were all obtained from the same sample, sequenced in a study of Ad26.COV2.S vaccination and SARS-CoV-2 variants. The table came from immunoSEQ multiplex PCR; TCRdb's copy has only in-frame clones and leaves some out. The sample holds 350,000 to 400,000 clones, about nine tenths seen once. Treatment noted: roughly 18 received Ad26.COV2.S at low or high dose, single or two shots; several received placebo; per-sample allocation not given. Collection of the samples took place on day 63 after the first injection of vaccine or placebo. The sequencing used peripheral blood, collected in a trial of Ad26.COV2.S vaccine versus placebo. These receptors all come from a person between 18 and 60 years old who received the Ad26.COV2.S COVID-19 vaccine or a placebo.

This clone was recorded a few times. CDR3 bases: TGCGCCAGCAGTGGCGTAGCAGGGGGCGAGCAGTACTTC. This encodes CASSGVAGGEQYF. The chain employs TRBV10-1 and TRBJ2-7, with 7 positions matching TRBD1. Germline loops: CDR1 WNHNN, CDR2 SYGVQD (reference sequence). Trimming cost V 4 bases and J 6 bases; bases outside gene matches: 6. This CDR3 has 13 residues.

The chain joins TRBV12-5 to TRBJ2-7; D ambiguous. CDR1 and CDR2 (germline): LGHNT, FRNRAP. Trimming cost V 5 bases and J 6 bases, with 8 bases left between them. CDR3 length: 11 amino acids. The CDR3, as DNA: TGTGCTAGTGGTCCAGGACCCGAGCAGTACTTC. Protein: CASGPGPEQYF.

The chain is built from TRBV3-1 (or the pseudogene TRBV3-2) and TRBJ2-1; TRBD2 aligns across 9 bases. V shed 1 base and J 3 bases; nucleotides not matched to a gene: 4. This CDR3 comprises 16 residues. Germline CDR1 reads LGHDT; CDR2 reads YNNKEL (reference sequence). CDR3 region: CASSQVSGGYYNEQFF. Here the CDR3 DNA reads TGTGCCAGCAGCCAAGTTAGCGGGGGCTACTACAATGAGCAGTTCTTC.

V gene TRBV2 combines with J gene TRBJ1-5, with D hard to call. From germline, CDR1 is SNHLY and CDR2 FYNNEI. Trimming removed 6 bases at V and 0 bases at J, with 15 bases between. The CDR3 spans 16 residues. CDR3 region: CASSDPREDSNQPQHF. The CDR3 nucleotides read TGTGCCAGCAGCGACCCAAGGGAGGATAGCAATCAGCCCCAGCATTTT.

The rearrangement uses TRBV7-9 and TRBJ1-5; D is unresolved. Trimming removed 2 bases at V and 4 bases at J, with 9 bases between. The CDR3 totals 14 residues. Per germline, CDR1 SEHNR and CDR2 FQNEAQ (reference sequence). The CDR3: CASSLSGGNQPQHF. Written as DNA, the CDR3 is TGTGCCAGCAGCTTATCAGGTGGGAATCAGCCCCAGCATTTT.

The CDR3 coding sequence is TGTGCCAGCGAATTACAGGGGCAAGAAAAACTGTTTTTT. This codes for CASELQGQEKLFF. The chain recombines TRBV27 with TRBJ1-4, with TRBD1 matching 7 bases. The length of the CDR3 is 13 residues. V lost 8 bases, J lost 8 bases, and 8 bases stayed unmatched. From germline, CDR1 is MNHEY and CDR2 SMNVEV (reference sequence).

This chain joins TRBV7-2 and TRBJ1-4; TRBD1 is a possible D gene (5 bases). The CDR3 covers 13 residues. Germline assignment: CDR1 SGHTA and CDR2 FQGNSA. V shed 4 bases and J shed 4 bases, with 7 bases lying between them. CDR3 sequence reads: CASSWQGNEKLFF. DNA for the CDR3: TGTGCCAGCAGCTGGCAGGGTAATGAAAAACTGTTTTTT.

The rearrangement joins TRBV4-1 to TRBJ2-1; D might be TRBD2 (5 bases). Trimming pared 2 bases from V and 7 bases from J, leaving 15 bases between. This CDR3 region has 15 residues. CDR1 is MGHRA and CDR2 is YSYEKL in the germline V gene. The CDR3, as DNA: TGCGCCAGCAGCCAACCCTCACGAGGGCGGAATGAGCAGTTCTTC. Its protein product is CASSQPSRGRNEQFF.

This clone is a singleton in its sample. The CDR3 DNA is TGTGCCAGCAGCTTTTCGGGGGGCAGCGCCGGCCGAAATGAGCAGTTCTTC. Translating gives CASSFSGGSAGRNEQFF. The chain recombines TRBV7-9 with TRBJ2-1, with a possible D match to TRBD2 (7 bases). The CDR3 is made up of 17 amino acids. The germline CDR1 and CDR2 sequences are SEHNR and FQNEAQ (reference sequence). The ends were cut back, 3 bases at V and 7 bases at J, with 22 bases in the middle. Filled out from reference TRBV7-9 and TRBJ2-1, the complete variable domain reads DTGVSQNPRHKITKRGQNVTFRCDPISEHNRLYWYRQTLGQGPEFLTYFQNEAQLEKSRLLSDRFSAERPKGSFSTLEIQRTEQGDSAMYLCASSFSGGSAGRNEQFFGPGTRLTVL.

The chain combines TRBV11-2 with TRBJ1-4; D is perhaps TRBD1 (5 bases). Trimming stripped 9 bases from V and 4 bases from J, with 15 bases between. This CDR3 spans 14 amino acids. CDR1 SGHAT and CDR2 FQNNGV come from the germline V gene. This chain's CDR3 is CASGSGQYNEKLFF. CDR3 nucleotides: TGTGCCAGTGGCTCGGGGCAGTATAATGAAAAACTGTTTTTT. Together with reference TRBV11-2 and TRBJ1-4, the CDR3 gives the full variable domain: EAGVAQSPRYKIIEKRQSVAFWCNPISGHATLYWYQQILGQGPKLLIQFQNNGVVDDSQLPKDRFSAERLKGVDSTLKIQPAKLEDSAVYLCASGSGQYNEKLFFGSGTQLSVL.

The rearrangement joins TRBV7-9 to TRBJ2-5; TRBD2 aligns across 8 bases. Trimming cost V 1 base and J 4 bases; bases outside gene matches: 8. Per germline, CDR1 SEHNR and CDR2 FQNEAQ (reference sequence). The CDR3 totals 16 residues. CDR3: CASSLVGRGDRETQYF. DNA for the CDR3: TGTGCCAGCAGCTTAGTTGGGCGGGGGGACCGAGAGACCCAGTACTTC.

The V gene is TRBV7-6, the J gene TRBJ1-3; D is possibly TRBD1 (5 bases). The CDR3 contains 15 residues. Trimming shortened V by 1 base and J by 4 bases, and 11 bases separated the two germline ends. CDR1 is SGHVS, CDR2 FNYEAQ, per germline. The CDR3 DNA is TGTGCCAGCAGCTTAGAAGGGGAAGTAGGAAACACCATATATTTT. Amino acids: CASSLEGEVGNTIYF.

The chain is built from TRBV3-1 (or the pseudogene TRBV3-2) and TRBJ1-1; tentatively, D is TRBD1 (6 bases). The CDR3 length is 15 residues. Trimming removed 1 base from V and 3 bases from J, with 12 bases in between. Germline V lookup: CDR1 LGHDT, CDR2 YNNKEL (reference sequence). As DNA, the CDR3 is TGTGCCAGCAGCCAAGGGTTAGGGGGAGACACTGAAGCTTTCTTT. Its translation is CASSQGLGGDTEAFF.

DNA of the CDR3: TGTGCCAGCAGCTACATAGGCCCTGAGGAAGCTTTCTTT. Protein: CASSYIGPEEAFF. The chain is built from TRBV3-1 (or the pseudogene TRBV3-2) and TRBJ1-1, with D unclear. The CDR3 is 13 amino acids. CDR1 LGHDT and CDR2 YNNKEL come from the germline V gene (reference sequence). V was pared by 5 bases and J by 8 bases, with 15 bases between.

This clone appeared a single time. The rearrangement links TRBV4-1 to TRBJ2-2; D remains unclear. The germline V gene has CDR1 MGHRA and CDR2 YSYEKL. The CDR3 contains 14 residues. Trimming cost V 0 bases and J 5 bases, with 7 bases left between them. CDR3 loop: CASSQDPLTGELFF. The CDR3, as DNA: TGCGCCAGCAGCCAAGATCCCCTAACCGGGGAGCTGTTTTTT.

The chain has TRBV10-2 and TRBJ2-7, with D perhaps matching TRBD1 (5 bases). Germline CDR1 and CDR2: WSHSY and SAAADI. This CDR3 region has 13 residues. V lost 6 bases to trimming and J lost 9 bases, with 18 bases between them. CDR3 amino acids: CASRSTAPVVQYF. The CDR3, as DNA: TGCGCCAGCAGATCGACAGCGCCCGTGGTGCAGTACTTC.

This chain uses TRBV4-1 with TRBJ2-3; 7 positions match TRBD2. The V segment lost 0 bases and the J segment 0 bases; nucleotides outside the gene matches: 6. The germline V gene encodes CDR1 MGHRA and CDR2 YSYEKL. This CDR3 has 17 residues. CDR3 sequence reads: CASSQEYSGGSTDTQYF. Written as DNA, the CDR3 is TGCGCCAGCAGCCAAGAGTACTCGGGGGGAAGCACAGATACGCAGTATTTT.

CDR3 coding DNA: TGTGCCAGCAGCTTAGGTGGGACAGGGCGCGAGCAGTACTTC. As protein: CASSLGGTGREQYF. The chain recombines TRBV7-9 with TRBJ2-7; 9 nucleotides align to TRBD1. CDR1 is SEHNR and CDR2 is FQNEAQ in the germline V gene (reference sequence). With 1 base clipped from V and 6 bases from J, the junction kept 4 bases outside the gene matches. This CDR3 has 14 amino acids.

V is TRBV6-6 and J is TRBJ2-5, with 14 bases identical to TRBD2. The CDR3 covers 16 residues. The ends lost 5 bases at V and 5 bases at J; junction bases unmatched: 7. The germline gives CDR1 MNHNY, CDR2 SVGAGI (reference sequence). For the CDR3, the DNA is TGTGCCAGCAGTCGACTAGCGGGGGGGCCATGGGAGACCCAGTACTTC. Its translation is CASSRLAGGPWETQYF.

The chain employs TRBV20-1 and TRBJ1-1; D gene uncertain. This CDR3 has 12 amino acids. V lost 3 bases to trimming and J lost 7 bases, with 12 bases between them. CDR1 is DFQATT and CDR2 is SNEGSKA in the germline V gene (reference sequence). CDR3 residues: CSASFWSGEAFF. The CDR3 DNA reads TGCAGTGCTAGTTTCTGGAGCGGTGAAGCTTTCTTT.

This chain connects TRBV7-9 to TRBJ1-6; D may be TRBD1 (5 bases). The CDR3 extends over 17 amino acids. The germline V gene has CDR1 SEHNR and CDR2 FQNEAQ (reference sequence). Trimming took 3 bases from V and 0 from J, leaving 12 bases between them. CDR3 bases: TGTGCCAGCAGCTTTCCCCAGGGAAGCTCCTATAATTCACCCCTCCACTTT. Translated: CASSFPQGSSYNSPLHF.

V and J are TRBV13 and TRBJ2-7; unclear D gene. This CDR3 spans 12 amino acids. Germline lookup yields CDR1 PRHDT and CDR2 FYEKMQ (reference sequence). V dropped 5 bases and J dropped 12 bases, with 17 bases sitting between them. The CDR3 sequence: CASSPGSLKPYF. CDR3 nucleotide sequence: TGTGCCAGCAGCCCGGGTTCTCTAAAGCCGTACTTC.

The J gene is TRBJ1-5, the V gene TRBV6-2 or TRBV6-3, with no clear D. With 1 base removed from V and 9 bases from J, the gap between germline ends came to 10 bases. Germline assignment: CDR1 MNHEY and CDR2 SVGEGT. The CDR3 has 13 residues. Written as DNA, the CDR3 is TGTGCCAGCAGTTACTGGGGTCGACGGCCCCAGCATTTT. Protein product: CASSYWGRRPQHF.

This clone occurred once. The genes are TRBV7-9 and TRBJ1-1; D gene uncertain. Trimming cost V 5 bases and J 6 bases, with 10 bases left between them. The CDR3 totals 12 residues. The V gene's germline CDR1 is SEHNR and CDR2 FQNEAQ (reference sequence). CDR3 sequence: CASSQSPAEAFF. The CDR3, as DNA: TGTGCCAGCAGCCAGTCCCCGGCTGAAGCTTTCTTT.

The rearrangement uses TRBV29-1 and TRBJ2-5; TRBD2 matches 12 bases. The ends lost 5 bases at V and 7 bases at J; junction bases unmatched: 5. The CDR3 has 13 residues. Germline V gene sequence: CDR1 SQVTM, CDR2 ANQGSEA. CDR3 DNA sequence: TGCAGCGTTCGGACTAGCGGGGCTGGGACCCAGTACTTC. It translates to CSVRTSGAGTQYF.